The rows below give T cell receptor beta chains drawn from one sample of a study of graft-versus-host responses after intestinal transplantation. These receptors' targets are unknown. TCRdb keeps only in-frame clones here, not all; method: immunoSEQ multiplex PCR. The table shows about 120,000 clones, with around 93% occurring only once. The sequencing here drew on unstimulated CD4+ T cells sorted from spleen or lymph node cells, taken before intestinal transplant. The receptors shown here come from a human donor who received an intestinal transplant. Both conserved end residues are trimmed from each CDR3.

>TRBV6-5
ATLSPNKSGYT
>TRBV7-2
ASSLGDRTHQPQH
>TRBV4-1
ASSQVDRGRMNNEQF
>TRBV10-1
ASSESAGYTDTQY
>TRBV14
ASSHRQTSGTTHYNEQF
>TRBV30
AWSLPLRGRADTQY
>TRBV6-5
ASRGQRELSYGYT
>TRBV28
ASSLLGRSGNTIY
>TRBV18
ASSPPRPFDGTGINEQF
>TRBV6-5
ASSYGRSQETQY
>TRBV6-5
ASTPGGAVNTEAF
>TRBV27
ASSPRGRVNEKLF
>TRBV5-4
ASSRNTRTGGSGNTIY
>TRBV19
AARDWSTDTQY
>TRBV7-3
ASSLTARGPDTQY
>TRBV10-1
ASSGGAPFNEQF
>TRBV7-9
ASSLGSGRALDTQY
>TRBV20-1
SAKAPTEAF
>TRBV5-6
ASSPSLAGTDTQY
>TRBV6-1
ASSRDSTYEQY
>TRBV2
ASSGFRGATGELF
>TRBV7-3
ASSLRDPRGEQF
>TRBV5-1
ASSSGAAVGDTQY
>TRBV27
ASSFSWQSREQY
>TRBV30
AWSRTRYLEQY
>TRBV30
AWSRGGSRLHSYNEQF
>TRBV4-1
ASGDTKNYGYT
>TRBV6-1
ASSEERETQY
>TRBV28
ASSTGGSYGYT
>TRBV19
ASSIKWDSPIKPQH
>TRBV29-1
SVHPSPATDTQY
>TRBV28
ASSFRTPSRGFYGYT
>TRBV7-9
ASSVQGLYGYT
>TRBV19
ASSIAYLGTDTQY
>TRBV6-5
ASSYVGELF
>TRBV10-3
AISEEGAREKLF
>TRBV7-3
ASSRQGADTQY
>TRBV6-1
ASSEGGLAGGLSYEQY
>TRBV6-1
ASSKTGGPNYGYT
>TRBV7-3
ASSLTGSPADTQY
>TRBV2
ASSVDLAAGANVLT
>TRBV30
AWSVRGLRTANSNQPQH
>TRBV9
ASSVGLAGGDEQY
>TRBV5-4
ASSSTGSYYNEQF
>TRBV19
ASSIMGTGYNEQF
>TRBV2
AGRQGAGWTYEQY
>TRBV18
ASSPISGTGGSYEQY
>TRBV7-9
ASSFPGQGYEQY
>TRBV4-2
ASSRGLGDGSYEQY
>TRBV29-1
STTRSHNEQF